A selection of T cell receptor beta chains follows, all from one sample in a study of blood T cell repertoires in COVID-19. Here immunoSEQ multiplex PCR was the method, and the copy in TCRdb shows in-frame clones only, minus some. The sample includes 300,000 or so clones, about 87% of them seen just once. The sequenced sample consisted of peripheral blood. The source is a woman between 50 and 59 years old who had recovered from COVID-19. The CDR3 runs from the conserved cysteine through the conserved F or W. The order of the fields is V gene, D gene, J gene, clone size, CDR3 protein, CDR3 DNA. D genes are given only for firm matches. Where a row states a size, it is once, few, many or the class of an expanded clone; other rows omit it.

v_call: TRBV6-1; d_call: -; j_call: TRBJ2-7; clone_size: -; cdr3_aa: CASSDFSPRGYEQYF; cdr3_nt: TGTGCCAGCTCCGACTTTTCCCCTCGGGGCTACGAGCAGTACTTC
v_call: TRBV3-1/TRBV3-2; d_call: -; j_call: TRBJ1-1; clone_size: -; cdr3_aa: CASSRKPNTEAFF; cdr3_nt: TGTGCCAGCAGCCGCAAGCCGAACACTGAAGCTTTCTTT
v_call: TRBV29-1; d_call: -; j_call: TRBJ2-5; clone_size: once; cdr3_aa: CSVDIGPKRFARGETQYF; cdr3_nt: TGCAGCGTTGATATTGGTCCAAAACGGTTCGCAAGGGGGGAGACCCAGTACTTC
v_call: TRBV7-4; d_call: -; j_call: TRBJ2-3; clone_size: -; cdr3_aa: CASETLEASDTQYF; cdr3_nt: TGTGCCAGCGAAACCCTCGAGGCTTCAGATACGCAGTATTTT
v_call: TRBV3-1/TRBV3-2; d_call: TRBD2; j_call: TRBJ2-7; clone_size: -; cdr3_aa: CASSQASIAGGEQYF; cdr3_nt: TGTGCCAGCAGCCAAGCCTCTATAGCGGGAGGCGAGCAGTACTTC
v_call: TRBV7-3; d_call: TRBD1; j_call: TRBJ2-2; clone_size: -; cdr3_aa: CASSLTVTGGTGELFF; cdr3_nt: TGTGCCAGCAGCTTAACCGTGACAGGGGGTACCGGGGAGCTGTTTTTT
v_call: TRBV28; d_call: TRBD2; j_call: TRBJ2-5; clone_size: -; cdr3_aa: CAIQLGSGGVPGTQYF; cdr3_nt: TGTGCCATCCAACTAGGTAGCGGGGGGGTGCCAGGGACCCAGTACTTC
v_call: TRBV27; d_call: -; j_call: TRBJ1-1; clone_size: -; cdr3_aa: CASSLVSGGTEAFF; cdr3_nt: TGTGCCAGCAGTTTAGTATCGGGGGGCACTGAAGCTTTCTTT
v_call: TRBV30; d_call: -; j_call: TRBJ2-3; clone_size: -; cdr3_aa: CAWSRGPSTDTQYF; cdr3_nt: TGTGCCTGGAGTAGGGGTCCAAGCACAGATACGCAGTATTTT
v_call: TRBV27; d_call: -; j_call: TRBJ2-3; clone_size: -; cdr3_aa: CASSLSGVIDTQYF; cdr3_nt: TGTGCCAGCAGTTTGTCCGGAGTAATAGATACGCAGTATTTT
v_call: TRBV28; d_call: -; j_call: TRBJ2-5; clone_size: -; cdr3_aa: CASSLYRRGYQETQYF; cdr3_nt: TGTGCCAGCAGTTTATATCGAAGGGGGTACCAAGAGACCCAGTACTTC
v_call: TRBV4-3; d_call: TRBD1; j_call: TRBJ2-1; clone_size: -; cdr3_aa: CASSQDDYRGQFF; cdr3_nt: TGCGCCAGCAGCCAAGACGACTACAGGGGGCAGTTCTTC
v_call: TRBV19; d_call: TRBD1; j_call: TRBJ1-2; clone_size: -; cdr3_aa: CASSTGQENYGYTF; cdr3_nt: TGTGCCAGTAGTACCGGACAGGAAAACTATGGCTACACCTTC
v_call: TRBV27; d_call: TRBD2; j_call: TRBJ2-7; clone_size: -; cdr3_aa: CASSFSTGGAAYEQYF; cdr3_nt: TGTGCCAGCAGTTTCTCTACGGGGGGGGCGGCCTACGAGCAGTACTTC
v_call: TRBV5-1; d_call: TRBD1; j_call: TRBJ2-3; clone_size: few; cdr3_aa: CASSLDRGGGTDTQYF; cdr3_nt: TGCGCCAGCAGCCTCGACAGGGGAGGAGGCACAGATACGCAGTATTTT
v_call: TRBV5-1; d_call: -; j_call: TRBJ2-7; clone_size: -; cdr3_aa: CASSFGLDQQYF; cdr3_nt: TGCGCCAGCAGCTTTGGCCTAGACCAGCAGTACTTC
v_call: TRBV9; d_call: -; j_call: TRBJ1-5; clone_size: -; cdr3_aa: CASSVGSGNQPQHF; cdr3_nt: TGTGCCAGCAGCGTAGGGTCAGGCAATCAGCCCCAGCATTTT
v_call: TRBV19; d_call: -; j_call: TRBJ2-1; clone_size: -; cdr3_aa: CASSSPSGKTLQGEQFF; cdr3_nt: TGTGCCAGTAGTAGCCCCTCAGGGAAGACTCTACAAGGAGAGCAGTTCTTC
v_call: TRBV23-1; d_call: -; j_call: TRBJ1-2; clone_size: -; cdr3_aa: CASSQSGGKVNGYTF; cdr3_nt: TGCGCCAGCAGTCAATCAGGGGGTAAGGTAAATGGCTACACCTTC
v_call: TRBV4-3; d_call: TRBD1; j_call: TRBJ2-7; clone_size: -; cdr3_aa: CASSRYRGELGEQYF; cdr3_nt: TGCGCCAGCAGCCGATACAGGGGGGAGTTAGGGGAGCAGTACTTC
v_call: TRBV4-1; d_call: TRBD1; j_call: TRBJ2-7; clone_size: -; cdr3_aa: CASSHLGQGLHEQYF; cdr3_nt: TGCGCCAGCAGCCACCTGGGACAGGGGTTGCACGAGCAGTACTTC
v_call: TRBV5-1; d_call: -; j_call: TRBJ1-6; clone_size: -; cdr3_aa: CASSDTGFDSPLHF; cdr3_nt: TGCGCCAGCAGCGATACAGGGTTCGATTCACCCCTCCACTTT
v_call: TRBV5-1; d_call: -; j_call: TRBJ2-1; clone_size: -; cdr3_aa: CASRQGLGAYNEQFF; cdr3_nt: TGCGCCAGCAGACAAGGACTTGGTGCCTACAATGAGCAGTTCTTC
v_call: TRBV7-2; d_call: TRBD1; j_call: TRBJ1-2; clone_size: -; cdr3_aa: CASSLAGGNNYGYTF; cdr3_nt: TGTGCCAGCAGCTTAGCAGGGGGCAATAACTATGGCTACACCTTC
v_call: TRBV19; d_call: -; j_call: TRBJ2-7; clone_size: -; cdr3_aa: CASSSAGETYEQYF; cdr3_nt: TGTGCCAGTAGTTCTGCAGGGGAGACCTACGAGCAGTACTTC
v_call: TRBV6-5; d_call: TRBD1; j_call: TRBJ2-7; clone_size: -; cdr3_aa: CASGYRGQDEQYF; cdr3_nt: TGTGCCAGCGGTTACAGGGGGCAGGACGAGCAGTACTTC
v_call: TRBV24-1; d_call: TRBD1; j_call: TRBJ1-2; clone_size: -; cdr3_aa: CATSRDRNYGYTF; cdr3_nt: TGTGCCACCAGCCGGGACAGAAACTATGGCTACACCTTC
v_call: TRBV7-2; d_call: TRBD2; j_call: TRBJ2-7; clone_size: -; cdr3_aa: CASSWTSGEYEQYF; cdr3_nt: TGTGCCAGCAGTTGGACTAGCGGGGAGTACGAGCAGTACTTC
v_call: TRBV2; d_call: TRBD2; j_call: TRBJ2-5; clone_size: -; cdr3_aa: CASSVQRGDETQYF; cdr3_nt: TGTGCCAGCAGTGTCCAGCGGGGGGATGAGACCCAGTACTTC
v_call: TRBV9; d_call: -; j_call: TRBJ2-3; clone_size: once; cdr3_aa: CASSVPPSTQYF; cdr3_nt: TGTGCCAGCAGCGTACCCCCTTCTACGCAGTATTTT
v_call: TRBV25-1; d_call: TRBD2; j_call: TRBJ2-5; clone_size: once; cdr3_aa: CASSEWGLAVQETQYF; cdr3_nt: TGTGCCAGCAGTGAATGGGGACTAGCGGTCCAAGAGACCCAGTACTTC
v_call: TRBV7-6; d_call: TRBD2; j_call: TRBJ2-1; clone_size: -; cdr3_aa: CASSPLGVSGTLDNEQFF; cdr3_nt: TGTGCCAGCAGCCCACTCGGGGTTAGCGGGACGTTGGACAATGAGCAGTTCTTC
v_call: TRBV28; d_call: TRBD1; j_call: TRBJ1-4; clone_size: -; cdr3_aa: CASSLRTGGRYEKLFF; cdr3_nt: TGTGCCAGCAGTTTGAGGACAGGGGGAAGGTATGAAAAACTGTTTTTT
v_call: TRBV5-1; d_call: TRBD2; j_call: TRBJ2-1; clone_size: -; cdr3_aa: CASSGDYHHNEQFF; cdr3_nt: TGCGCCAGCAGCGGGGACTACCACCACAATGAGCAGTTCTTC
v_call: TRBV11-2; d_call: TRBD2; j_call: TRBJ2-7; clone_size: -; cdr3_aa: CASSLGASSGSHYEQYF; cdr3_nt: TGTGCCAGCAGCTTGGGAGCCTCTAGCGGGAGTCACTACGAGCAGTACTTC
v_call: TRBV6-5; d_call: -; j_call: TRBJ2-2; clone_size: -; cdr3_aa: CASSYSKGAGGELFF; cdr3_nt: TGTGCCAGCAGTTACTCGAAAGGGGCTGGGGGGGAGCTGTTTTTT
v_call: TRBV19; d_call: -; j_call: TRBJ2-7; clone_size: -; cdr3_aa: CASSIEDNGVNEQYF; cdr3_nt: TGTGCCAGTAGTATTGAGGACAACGGAGTGAACGAGCAGTACTTC
v_call: TRBV30; d_call: -; j_call: TRBJ2-5; clone_size: once; cdr3_aa: CAWSVGLETQYF; cdr3_nt: TGTGCCTGGAGTGTGGGGCTCGAGACCCAGTACTTC
v_call: TRBV27; d_call: -; j_call: TRBJ2-1; clone_size: -; cdr3_aa: CASSLTSLAYNEQFF; cdr3_nt: TGTGCCAGCAGTTTAACTAGCCTGGCCTACAATGAGCAGTTCTTC
v_call: TRBV19; d_call: TRBD1; j_call: TRBJ2-3; clone_size: -; cdr3_aa: CATGQGSTDTQYF; cdr3_nt: TGTGCCACCGGACAGGGGAGCACAGATACGCAGTATTTT
v_call: TRBV9; d_call: -; j_call: TRBJ2-3; clone_size: -; cdr3_aa: CASSPRTGYTDTQYF; cdr3_nt: TGTGCCAGCAGCCCACGGACTGGGTACACAGATACGCAGTATTTT
v_call: TRBV28; d_call: TRBD1; j_call: TRBJ2-7; clone_size: -; cdr3_aa: CASTGTGGYEQYF; cdr3_nt: TGTGCCAGCACGGGGACAGGGGGCTACGAGCAGTACTTC
v_call: TRBV19; d_call: -; j_call: TRBJ2-5; clone_size: -; cdr3_aa: CASSIGQEETQYF; cdr3_nt: TGTGCCAGTAGTATAGGACAGGAAGAGACCCAGTACTTC